A selection of T cell receptor beta chains follows, all from one sample in a study of cytomegalovirus exposure and HLA in healthy donors. Sequencing was performed with immunoSEQ multiplex PCR; in TCRdb, only in-frame clones are kept and a portion is missing. The sample consists of around 140,000 clones, roughly four fifths of them appearing once. The sequenced material came from PBMCs. These receptor sequences come from a woman aged 50 to 60 in good health and CMV-seropositive. The CDR3 runs from the conserved cysteine through the conserved F or W. A D gene is named only where the DNA matches it firmly. The listing skips clone size in some rows; elsewhere it reads once, few, many or a size class.

J | D | V | size | DNA | CDR3
TRBJ2-7 | TRBD1 | TRBV27 | - | TGTGCCAGCAGCCCCACAGGGGCCGAGCAGTACTTC | CASSPTGAEQYF
TRBJ2-5 | - | TRBV27 | - | TGTGCCAGCAGTTTACGTCTCGAAGAGACCCAGTACTTC | CASSLRLEETQYF
TRBJ2-3 | TRBD1 | TRBV7-3 | - | TGTGCCAGCAGCCCGCGGACAGGTTACACAGATACGCAGTATTTT | CASSPRTGYTDTQYF
TRBJ2-3 | TRBD2 | TRBV28 | - | TGTGCCAGCCTAGAGTCTGGGACTAGCGGGAGAAGCACAGATACGCAGTATTTT | CASLESGTSGRSTDTQYF
TRBJ1-3 | TRBD1 | TRBV4-3 | few | TGCGCCAGCAGCCAAGATGACAGGGGGCTAGGAAACACCATATATTTT | CASSQDDRGLGNTIYF
TRBJ1-1 | - | TRBV5-1 | - | TGCGCCAGCAGCTTGGGTCTACGGGACATGAACACTGAAGCTTTCTTT | CASSLGLRDMNTEAFF
TRBJ2-7 | - | TRBV4-1 | - | TGCGCCAGCAGCCAAGGGTTTGGGAGGAGCTCCTACGAGCAGTACTTC | CASSQGFGRSSYEQYF
TRBJ1-4 | - | TRBV7-2 | - | TGTGCCAGCAGTAACAGGGTCACGAATGAAAAACTGTTTTTT | CASSNRVTNEKLFF
TRBJ2-3 | - | TRBV21-1 | - | TGTGCCAGCAGCAACCTTAGCGCGGAGTGCCGGACAGTAAGAACAGATACGCAGTATTTT | CASSNLSAECRTVRTDTQYF
TRBJ1-2 | TRBD1 | TRBV7-9 | few | TGTGCCAGCAGCGCGGGCGGGACAGGCCGGGACTATGGCTACACCTTC | CASSAGGTGRDYGYTF
TRBJ1-1 | - | TRBV5-6 | - | TGTGCCAGCAGCTTGAGTCACGGGGGAGAAGCTTTCTTT | CASSLSHGGEAFF
TRBJ2-1 | TRBD2 | TRBV30 | - | TGTGCCTGGACTGCTGGGGGGACTACGAACCTTGGGCAGTTCTTC | CAWTAGGTTNLGQFF
TRBJ2-5 | TRBD1 | TRBV19 | - | TGTGCCAGTAGTATCGGGGTGACAGGGGTCCAAGAGACCCAGTACTTC | CASSIGVTGVQETQYF
TRBJ1-3 | - | TRBV11-2 | - | TGTGCCAGCAGCCCCAATGCGGCTGGAAACACCATATATTTT | CASSPNAAGNTIYF
TRBJ1-4 | - | TRBV29-1 | - | TGCAGCGTTGAAGGGCGGGGTGAAAAACTGTTTTTT | CSVEGRGEKLFF
TRBJ2-7 | - | TRBV2 | - | TGTGCCAGCATTCCCGGGACAACCTACGAGCAGTACTTC | CASIPGTTYEQYF
TRBJ1-5 | - | TRBV19 | - | TGTGCCAGTAGGTCGAAACAGAGCAATCAGCCCCAGCATTTT | CASRSKQSNQPQHF
TRBJ2-2 | - | TRBV5-1 | - | TGCGCCAGCAGCTTGGGACAGACGGACGGGGAGCTGTTTTTT | CASSLGQTDGELFF
TRBJ2-7 | - | TRBV19 | - | TGTGCCAGTAGTAGGCCGGGGGGCCCGTACGAGCAGTACTTC | CASSRPGGPYEQYF
TRBJ1-6 | - | TRBV30 | - | TGTGCCTGGAGTGTGGGCCCCCCACCCCTCCACTTT | CAWSVGPPPLHF
TRBJ2-6 | TRBD1 | TRBV7-9 | - | TGTGCCAGCAGCTTCGGGACAGCCCTTGTTGGGGCCAACGGCCTGACTTTC | CASSFGTALVGANGLTF
TRBJ2-7 | TRBD1 | TRBV27 | - | TGTGCCAGCAGTTCAGGGGGCGCGCAGTACTTC | CASSSGGAQYF